The subject of this entry is one TCR beta chain. This sample is drawn from a study of CD8 T cells in Susac syndrome. About the research overall: Clinically active disease was present in 5 or 6 of the sequenced Susac syndrome patients. Eight of these patients were in remission.

Patients having Susac syndrome satisfied recently defined diagnostic criteria for definite or probable disease. Through negative isolation, CD4+ and CD8+ T cells were obtained, while TEMRA cells were enriched using FACS. With random hexamers, reverse transcription was performed on roughly 0.5 to 1 ug of RNA. Amplification of TCR beta CDR3 by immunoSEQ multiplex PCR spanned 54 Vbeta and 13 Jbeta. In TCRdb, the immunoSEQ multiplex PCR reads were re-called with MiXCR into one record per CDR3 protein. The sample holds some 200,000 distinct CDR3 sequences, roughly 90% seen once. V was shortened by 5 bases and J by 2 bases, with 16 bases between the two germline ends. The CDR3 has 15 amino acids. Germline-derived CDR1 and CDR2 are PRHDT and FYEKMQ (reference sequence).

The sequenced material came from CD4+ T cells from PBMCs. The V gene is TRBV13, the J gene TRBJ2-7; D is perhaps TRBD1 or TRBD2 (7 bases each). The sequence derives from a human donor with Susac syndrome. The CDR3 sequence is CASSLRDSGTYEQYF. CDR3 coding DNA: TGTGCCAGCAGCCTCCGGGACAGCGGGACCTACGAGCAGTACTTC.